The 29 T cell receptor beta chains below were found in one sample sequenced in a study of blood T cell repertoires in COVID-19 (dated by TCRdb to the early 2020s). Preparation of the library involved the immunoSEQ multiplex PCR assay. TCRdb obtained this table from immuneACCESS and retained in-frame rearrangements with V and J assigned. These tables miss some clones; where compared with another copy, unresolved V genes account for less than half of the shortfall, and the remainder is unexplained. This sample has about 300,000 clones in its table, and about 89% of those were observed once. Approximately 2.6% of the sample lies in the top ten. The specimen was PBMCs or T cells enriched from blood (not recorded which). These receptors were obtained from a woman aged 18-30 years who had recovered from COVID-19.

The chain uses TRBV7-2 and TRBJ2-7; 11 positions match TRBD2. The germline V gene encodes CDR1 SGHTA and CDR2 FQGNSA. With 3 bases clipped from V and 0 bases from J, the junction kept 4 bases outside the gene matches. There are 16 residues in the CDR3. CDR3 DNA sequence: TGTGCCAGCAGCTTGGGGACTAGCGGCTTCTCCTACGAGCAGTACTTC. Translating it yields CASSLGTSGFSYEQYF.

The rearrangement joins TRBV5-8 to TRBJ1-2, with 11 bases matching TRBD1. With 4 bases clipped from V and 8 bases from J, the junction kept 7 bases outside the gene matches. The CDR3 extends over 14 amino acids. The germline gives CDR1 SGHTS, CDR2 YDEGEE. CDR3 bases: TGTGCCAGCAGCCCGCCCGGGACAGGGGGGGGCTACACCTTC. It codes for CASSPPGTGGGYTF.

The CDR3: CASSLGRTKNIQYF. The CDR3 region has the DNA TGTGCCAGCAGCTTAGGCAGGACCAAAAACATTCAGTACTTC. The V call is TRBV7-9, the J call TRBJ2-4, with no clear D. CDR1 SEHNR and CDR2 FQNEAQ come from the germline V gene (reference sequence). Trimming shortened V by 1 base and J by 2 bases, and 6 bases separated the two germline ends. The CDR3 is 14 residues long.

V is TRBV5-1 and J is TRBJ1-1, with 9 bases fitting TRBD1. After removal of 2 bases from V and 5 bases from J, the junction contained 10 bases not matched to a gene. CDR1 is SGHRS, CDR2 YFSETQ, per germline. The CDR3 has 16 residues. The CDR3 bases are TGCGCCAGCAGCTTTCGGGCACAGGGGGCGAGGACTGAAGCTTTCTTT. Protein product: CASSFRAQGARTEAFF.

The chain combines TRBV9 with TRBJ2-6; a weak D match, TRBD1 (5 bases). The CDR3 is made up of 15 amino acids. Germline CDR1 and CDR2: SGDLS and YYNGEE. Trimming took 1 base from V and 2 from J, leaving 7 bases between them. The DNA for the CDR3 is TGTGCCAGCAGCGTATCAGGGACTGGGGCCAACGTCCTGACTTTC. This sequence encodes CASSVSGTGANVLTF.

The chain uses TRBV9 and TRBJ2-7; the D is unclear. The CDR3 extends over 14 amino acids. Looked up from germline, CDR1 is SGDLS and CDR2 is YYNGEE. Trimming left V 0 bases short and J 2 bases short, with 9 bases between. The CDR3 protein is CASSVGATPYEQYF. In DNA, the CDR3 is TGTGCCAGCAGCGTAGGGGCGACGCCCTACGAGCAGTACTTC.

The chain couples TRBV5-8 to TRBJ1-4, with D uncertain. The CDR3 spans 14 residues. Germline CDR1 and CDR2: SGHTS and YDEGEE. The V and J ends lost 2 bases and 8 bases respectively, with 13 bases between them. CDR3 nucleotides: TGTGCCAGCAGCTTTGGCGGAGGGCGGGAAAAACTGTTTTTT. Protein product: CASSFGGGREKLFF.

This sequence joins TRBV9 and TRBJ1-1; the D is unclear. The CDR3 is 14 amino acids. V was pared by 0 bases and J by 0 bases, with 6 bases between. Germline V lookup: CDR1 SGDLS, CDR2 YYNGEE. The CDR3 nucleotides read TGTGCCAGCAGCGTAGGCAGTCTGAACACTGAAGCTTTCTTT. Its translation is CASSVGSLNTEAFF.

This clone was recorded only once. The chain is built from TRBV19 and TRBJ2-1; TRBD2 agrees at 7 bases. The CDR3 extends over 15 amino acids. Trimming cost V 7 bases and J 4 bases; bases outside gene matches: 10. Germline CDR1 is LNHDA and CDR2 is SQIVND (reference sequence). CDR3 DNA sequence: TGTGCCAGTACCTGGGCTAGCGGTATATACAATGAGCAGTTCTTC. It codes for CASTWASGIYNEQFF.

The CDR3 bases are TGTGCCAGCAGTTTATCGACAGGGGTGGGTGGCGCTTTCTTT. Its translation: CASSLSTGVGGAFF. The chain combines TRBV27 with TRBJ1-1, with 8 bases matching TRBD1. Looked up from germline, CDR1 is MNHEY and CDR2 is SMNVEV (reference sequence). Losses at the gene ends were 0 bases for V and 11 bases for J; bases not matched to a gene: 8. The CDR3 is 14 residues long.

This chain connects TRBV10-3 to TRBJ1-1, with TRBD1 identical over 9 bases. Germline CDR1 and CDR2: ENHRY and SYGVKD. J gave up 1 base and V 6 bases, and 3 bases lay outside the gene matches. The CDR3 consists of 14 residues. CDR3 DNA sequence: TGTGCCATCAGGGGGACAGGGAGGAACACTGAAGCTTTCTTT. Protein: CAIRGTGRNTEAFF.

The V gene is TRBV28, the J gene TRBJ1-2, with D possibly being TRBD1 (6 bases). The CDR3 contains 13 residues. Germline V gives CDR1 MDHEN, CDR2 SYDVKM. The V end lost 7 bases, the J end lost 2 bases, and 11 bases lay between the germline ends. This CDR3 reads CASTLTGNYGYTF. In nucleotides, the CDR3 is TGTGCCAGCACCTTGACAGGCAACTATGGCTACACCTTC.

This rearrangement joins TRBV7-2 to TRBJ2-7; 13 bases line up with TRBD2. This CDR3 is built from 17 residues. CDR1 SGHTA and CDR2 FQGNSA come from the germline V gene. V shed 5 bases, J shed 3 bases, and the junction held 10 bases outside the gene matches. The CDR3, as DNA: TGTGCCAGCAGCCTAGAATCCGGGACTAGCGGGAACTACGAGCAGTACTTC. This encodes CASSLESGTSGNYEQYF.

This clone appeared a single time. This chain uses TRBV14 with TRBJ1-2; D not resolved. Germline values: CDR1 SGHDN, CDR2 FVKESK. V was cut by 0 bases and J by 3 bases, with 5 bases left in between. The CDR3 runs to 13 residues. CDR3 DNA: TGTGCCAGCAGCCAAGACAGATACTATGGCTACACCTTC. Amino acids: CASSQDRYYGYTF. Full variable domain (remainder filled in from reference TRBV14 and TRBJ1-2): EAGVTQFPSHSVIEKGQTVTLRCDPISGHDNLYWYRRVMGKEIKFLLHFVKESKQDESGMPNNRFLAERTGGTYSTLKVQPAELEDSGVYFCASSQDRYYGYTFGSGTRLTVV.

The genes are TRBV28 and TRBJ2-3; 8 nucleotides line up with TRBD2. The V gene end was trimmed by 1 base and the J gene end by 6 bases; junction bases not matched to a gene: 9. Germline loops: CDR1 MDHEN, CDR2 SYDVKM. There are 16 residues in the CDR3. CDR3 sequence reads: CASSLSNLAGEDTQYF. The CDR3 DNA sequence: TGTGCCAGCAGTTTATCTAACCTAGCGGGCGAGGATACGCAGTATTTT.

This sequence joins TRBV4-1 and TRBJ2-2, with TRBD1 matching 12 bases. There are 17 residues in the CDR3. V was clipped by 3 bases and J by 4 bases; unmatched bases: 6. Germline V gene data show CDR1 as MGHRA and CDR2 as YSYEKL. CDR3 sequence (DNA): TGCGCCAGCAGCCAGGTGGGACAGGGGGCGATCACCGGGGAGCTGTTTTTT. It yields the protein CASSQVGQGAITGELFF.

This clone was detected once. Other DNA sequences in this specimen translate into the identical CDR3. J is TRBJ2-3 and V is TRBV28; TRBD1 matches 10 bases. The CDR3 has 15 amino acids. V trimming: 3 bases; J trimming: 3 bases; junction bases outside the gene matches: 3. Germline V lookup: CDR1 MDHEN, CDR2 SYDVKM. CDR3 protein: CASSFRTGGTDTQYF. The CDR3 region has the DNA TGTGCCAGCAGTTTTCGGACAGGGGGAACAGATACGCAGTATTTT.

The chain recombines TRBV29-1 with TRBJ1-1; no definite D call. The length of the CDR3 is 15 residues. V was cut by 2 bases and J by 1 base, with 14 bases left in between. Germline CDR1 reads SQVTM; CDR2 reads ANQGSEA. CDR3 DNA: TGCAGCGTTGAAAACCCTGGACGGGAGAACACTGAAGCTTTCTTT. This sequence encodes CSVENPGRENTEAFF.

The CDR3 DNA sequence: TGTGCCAGCAGTCCATGGACAGGGCCCAATCAGCCCCAGCATTTT. It yields the protein CASSPWTGPNQPQHF. The chain recombines TRBV27 with TRBJ1-5; 8 positions match TRBD1. CDR1 and CDR2 from the germline V gene are MNHEY and SMNVEV (reference sequence). With 5 bases clipped from V and 3 bases from J, the junction kept 6 bases outside the gene matches. The CDR3 has 15 amino acids.

V usage is TRBV6-1 and J usage is TRBJ2-4; the D gene is possibly TRBD2 (6 bases). Germline V gene sequence: CDR1 MNHNS, CDR2 SASEGT. CDR3 length: 18 residues. V was shortened by 0 bases and J by 0 bases, with 15 bases between the two germline ends. CDR3 in amino acids: CASSEARAGHLAKNIQYF. The CDR3 nucleotides are TGTGCCAGCAGTGAAGCGCGGGCGGGGCATCTAGCCAAAAACATTCAGTACTTC.

The J gene is TRBJ2-1, the V gene TRBV28; 9 positions agree with TRBD1. The CDR3 is made up of 14 amino acids. V lost 4 bases, J lost 7 bases, and 5 bases stayed unmatched. The germline V gene encodes CDR1 MDHEN and CDR2 SYDVKM. CDR3 residues: CASSSPGQGNEQFF. CDR3 in DNA: TGTGCCAGCAGTTCCCCCGGACAGGGGAATGAGCAGTTCTTC.

The CDR3 protein is CASSFSGTGGEQYF. CDR3 coding DNA: TGTGCCAGCAGCTTCTCCGGGACAGGGGGCGAGCAGTACTTC. This rearrangement joins TRBV5-6 to TRBJ2-7; 11 bases align to TRBD1. The V and J ends lost 2 bases and 6 bases, in that order; junction bases with no gene match: 4. The germline gives CDR1 SGHDT, CDR2 YYEEEE. The CDR3 spans 14 residues. The variable domain in full, with the rest retrieved from reference TRBV5-6 and TRBJ2-7, is DAGVTQSPTHLIKTRGQQVTLRCSPKSGHDTVSWYQQALGQGPQFIFQYYEEEERQRGNFPDRFSGHQFPNYSSELNVNALLLGDSALYLCASSFSGTGGEQYFGPGTRLTVT.

This chain uses TRBV9 with TRBJ1-3; 8 nucleotides line up with TRBD1. The V gene's germline CDR1 is SGDLS and CDR2 YYNGEE. J lost 3 bases, V lost 4 bases, and 3 bases had no gene match. The CDR3 covers 14 residues. This CDR3 reads CASSRQGRGNTIYF. CDR3 DNA sequence: TGTGCCAGCAGCAGACAGGGGCGTGGAAACACCATATATTTT.

The J gene is TRBJ1-2, the V gene TRBV19; D is undetermined. V lost 1 base to trimming and J lost 7 bases, with 13 bases between them. This CDR3 has 14 residues. The germline CDR1 and CDR2 sequences are LNHDA and SQIVND (reference sequence). The CDR3 nucleotides are TGTGCCAGTAGTATAGTAGAGGGTAGAAGTGGCTACACCTTC. Translated, it gives CASSIVEGRSGYTF.

This clone came up a few times. This sequence joins TRBV19 and TRBJ1-3; 11 bases fit TRBD1. The CDR3 is 17 amino acids. V shed 2 bases and J 1 base; nucleotides not matched to a gene: 4. Germline V gene lookup returns CDR1 LNHDA and CDR2 SQIVND (reference sequence). For the CDR3, the DNA is TGTGCCAGTAGTATAACCGGGACAGGGGGTTCTGGAAACACCATATATTTT. Its translation is CASSITGTGGSGNTIYF.

CDR3 in DNA: TGTGCCAGCAGTTTAGCCCGGAGGTATGGCTACACCTTC. Translating gives CASSLARRYGYTF. This chain connects TRBV12-3 or TRBV12-4 to TRBJ1-2, with no clear D. Trimming removed 0 bases at V and 5 bases at J, with 7 bases between. The CDR3 spans 13 residues.

This chain links TRBV29-1 with TRBJ2-2; D might be TRBD1 or TRBD2, each matching 8 bases. There are 15 residues in the CDR3. Germline CDR1 is SQVTM and CDR2 is ANQGSEA. As DNA, the CDR3 is TGCCGCGGGGGGCGGGCAGGGGGCGGCACCGGGGAGCTGTTTTTT. Translating gives CRGGRAGGGTGELFF.

The gene calls are TRBV5-1 and TRBJ1-1; TRBD1 matches at 9 bases. The CDR3 is 14 amino acids. V was pared by 0 bases and J by 5 bases, with 2 bases of the junction left unmatched. Per the germline V gene, CDR1 is SGHRS and CDR2 is YFSETQ. The CDR3, as DNA: TGCGCCAGCAGCTTGGCGGGACAGGGAACTGAAGCTTTCTTT. It specifies CASSLAGQGTEAFF.

V usage is TRBV5-4 and J usage is TRBJ2-3; maybe TRBD1 (6 bases). CDR1 and CDR2 (germline): SGHNT, YYREEE (reference sequence). This CDR3 is built from 17 residues. Trimming removed 4 bases from V and 1 base from J, with 19 bases in between. For the CDR3, the DNA is TGTGCCAGCAGCCCGACGATACAGGGTAAAGGCACAGATACGCAGTATTTT. Its protein product is CASSPTIQGKGTDTQYF. The full variable domain, its missing parts supplied by reference TRBV5-4 and TRBJ2-3, is ETGVTQSPTHLIKTRGQQVTLRCSSQSGHNTVSWYQQALGQGPQFIFQYYREEENGRGNFPPRFSGLQFPNYSSELNVNALELDDSALYLCASSPTIQGKGTDTQYFGPGTRLTVL.